Listed below are T cell receptor beta chains from one sample, sequenced in a study of T cells after posttransplantation cyclophosphamide. Data came from immunoSEQ multiplex PCR; TCRdb stores just in-frame clones and leaves some out. The repertoire consists of about 2,100 clones, none detected only once. Sequencing was performed on PBMCs, taken 86 days after allogeneic stem cell transplant with posttransplant cyclophosphamide. These receptors originate from a female patient in her 60s who received an allogeneic stem cell transplant from a related donor and was CMV-positive. The graft donor may have given rise to some T cells. CDR3s include the opening cysteine and the closing phenylalanine or tryptophan. The order of the fields is J gene, V gene, CDR3 length, CDR3 protein.

j_gene: TRBJ2-3
v_gene: TRBV19
len: 14
CDR3aa: CASRKGQLTDTQYF

j_gene: TRBJ2-3
v_gene: TRBV7-2
len: 16
CDR3aa: CASSSRGAPGTDTQYF

j_gene: TRBJ1-2
v_gene: TRBV6-2/TRBV6-3
len: 15
CDR3aa: CASSYDGGDSYGYTF

j_gene: TRBJ1-3
v_gene: TRBV19
len: 16
CDR3aa: CASSSRADSSGNTIYF

j_gene: TRBJ2-3
v_gene: TRBV2
len: 15
CDR3aa: CASSEGATFTDTQYF

j_gene: TRBJ2-1
v_gene: TRBV2
len: 18
CDR3aa: CATSHPGRGGLYDNEQFF

j_gene: TRBJ2-1
v_gene: TRBV7-9
len: 16
CDR3aa: CASKKMSGRVNNEQFF

j_gene: TRBJ1-6
v_gene: TRBV27
len: 15
CDR3aa: CASRITGIYNSPLHF

j_gene: TRBJ1-1
v_gene: TRBV4-3
len: 13
CDR3aa: CASSQRGNTEAFF

j_gene: TRBJ2-3
v_gene: TRBV10-1
len: 11
CDR3aa: CASSAGDTQYF

j_gene: TRBJ2-4
v_gene: TRBV7-9
len: 17
CDR3aa: CASSPGGGVRLGDIQYF

j_gene: TRBJ1-1
v_gene: TRBV14
len: 14
CDR3aa: CASSQVPGNTEAFF

j_gene: TRBJ1-5
v_gene: TRBV19
len: 15
CDR3aa: CASSIDSQGYQPQHF

j_gene: TRBJ2-3
v_gene: TRBV7-3
len: 14
CDR3aa: CASSRGGRTDTQYF

j_gene: TRBJ2-1
v_gene: TRBV7-9
len: 14
CDR3aa: CASRDGLARNEQFF

j_gene: TRBJ2-7
v_gene: TRBV11-2
len: 16
CDR3aa: CASRSNRDKGSYEQYF

j_gene: TRBJ1-2
v_gene: TRBV19
len: 13
CDR3aa: CASSIRTGLGYTF

j_gene: TRBJ1-2
v_gene: TRBV2
len: 14
CDR3aa: CASSEALLRGHYTF

j_gene: TRBJ1-3
v_gene: TRBV6-6
len: 16
CDR3aa: CASSYRDRQAGNTIYF

j_gene: TRBJ2-3
v_gene: TRBV29-1
len: 10
CDR3aa: CSVRTDTQYF

j_gene: TRBJ1-2
v_gene: TRBV5-1
len: 11
CDR3aa: CASSLAGGYTF

j_gene: TRBJ1-4
v_gene: TRBV6-5
len: 14
CDR3aa: CASRQGTTNEKLFF

j_gene: TRBJ2-3
v_gene: TRBV29-1
len: 12
CDR3aa: CRDERGGDTQYF

j_gene: TRBJ2-3
v_gene: TRBV5-5
len: 14
CDR3aa: CASSLSGQTDTQYF

j_gene: TRBJ2-5
v_gene: TRBV5-1
len: 15
CDR3aa: CASSFLDRQEKTQYF

j_gene: TRBJ2-3
v_gene: TRBV7-3
len: 13
CDR3aa: CASSEGYTDTQYF

j_gene: TRBJ2-1
v_gene: TRBV29-1
len: 11
CDR3aa: CSVGAGVEQFF

j_gene: TRBJ1-2
v_gene: TRBV30
len: 19
CDR3aa: CAWSVLNAVVGGGNYGYTF

j_gene: TRBJ2-5
v_gene: TRBV2
len: 14
CDR3aa: CASRRRGLQETQYF

j_gene: TRBJ2-7
v_gene: TRBV11-2
len: 13
CDR3aa: CASSLGTGYEQYF

j_gene: TRBJ2-3
v_gene: TRBV18
len: 15
CDR3aa: CASSPSGTQADTQYF

j_gene: TRBJ2-1
v_gene: TRBV10-3
len: 18
CDR3aa: CAISAGLAGGPTYNEQFF

j_gene: TRBJ2-6
v_gene: TRBV5-5
len: 17
CDR3aa: CAGTRGGEYSGANVLTF

j_gene: TRBJ2-1
v_gene: TRBV9
len: 15
CDR3aa: CASSESGRSYNEQFF

j_gene: TRBJ1-5
v_gene: TRBV6-1
len: 14
CDR3aa: CASTQAHRTQPQHF

j_gene: TRBJ2-1
v_gene: TRBV7-2
len: 15
CDR3aa: CASSLGGDRRNEQFF

j_gene: TRBJ2-3
v_gene: TRBV28
len: 15
CDR3aa: CASSLPGTNTDTQYF

j_gene: TRBJ1-2
v_gene: TRBV19
len: 14
CDR3aa: CASSNRGIDYGYTF

j_gene: TRBJ2-7
v_gene: TRBV28
len: 15
CDR3aa: CASSPGGKGSSEQYF

j_gene: TRBJ1-5
v_gene: TRBV30
len: 13
CDR3aa: CAWSVTDEQPQHF

j_gene: TRBJ1-3
v_gene: TRBV6-2/TRBV6-3
len: 16
CDR3aa: CASSLIEKFSGNTIYF

j_gene: TRBJ2-3
v_gene: TRBV5-1
len: 16
CDR3aa: CASSLAHSRGTDTQYF